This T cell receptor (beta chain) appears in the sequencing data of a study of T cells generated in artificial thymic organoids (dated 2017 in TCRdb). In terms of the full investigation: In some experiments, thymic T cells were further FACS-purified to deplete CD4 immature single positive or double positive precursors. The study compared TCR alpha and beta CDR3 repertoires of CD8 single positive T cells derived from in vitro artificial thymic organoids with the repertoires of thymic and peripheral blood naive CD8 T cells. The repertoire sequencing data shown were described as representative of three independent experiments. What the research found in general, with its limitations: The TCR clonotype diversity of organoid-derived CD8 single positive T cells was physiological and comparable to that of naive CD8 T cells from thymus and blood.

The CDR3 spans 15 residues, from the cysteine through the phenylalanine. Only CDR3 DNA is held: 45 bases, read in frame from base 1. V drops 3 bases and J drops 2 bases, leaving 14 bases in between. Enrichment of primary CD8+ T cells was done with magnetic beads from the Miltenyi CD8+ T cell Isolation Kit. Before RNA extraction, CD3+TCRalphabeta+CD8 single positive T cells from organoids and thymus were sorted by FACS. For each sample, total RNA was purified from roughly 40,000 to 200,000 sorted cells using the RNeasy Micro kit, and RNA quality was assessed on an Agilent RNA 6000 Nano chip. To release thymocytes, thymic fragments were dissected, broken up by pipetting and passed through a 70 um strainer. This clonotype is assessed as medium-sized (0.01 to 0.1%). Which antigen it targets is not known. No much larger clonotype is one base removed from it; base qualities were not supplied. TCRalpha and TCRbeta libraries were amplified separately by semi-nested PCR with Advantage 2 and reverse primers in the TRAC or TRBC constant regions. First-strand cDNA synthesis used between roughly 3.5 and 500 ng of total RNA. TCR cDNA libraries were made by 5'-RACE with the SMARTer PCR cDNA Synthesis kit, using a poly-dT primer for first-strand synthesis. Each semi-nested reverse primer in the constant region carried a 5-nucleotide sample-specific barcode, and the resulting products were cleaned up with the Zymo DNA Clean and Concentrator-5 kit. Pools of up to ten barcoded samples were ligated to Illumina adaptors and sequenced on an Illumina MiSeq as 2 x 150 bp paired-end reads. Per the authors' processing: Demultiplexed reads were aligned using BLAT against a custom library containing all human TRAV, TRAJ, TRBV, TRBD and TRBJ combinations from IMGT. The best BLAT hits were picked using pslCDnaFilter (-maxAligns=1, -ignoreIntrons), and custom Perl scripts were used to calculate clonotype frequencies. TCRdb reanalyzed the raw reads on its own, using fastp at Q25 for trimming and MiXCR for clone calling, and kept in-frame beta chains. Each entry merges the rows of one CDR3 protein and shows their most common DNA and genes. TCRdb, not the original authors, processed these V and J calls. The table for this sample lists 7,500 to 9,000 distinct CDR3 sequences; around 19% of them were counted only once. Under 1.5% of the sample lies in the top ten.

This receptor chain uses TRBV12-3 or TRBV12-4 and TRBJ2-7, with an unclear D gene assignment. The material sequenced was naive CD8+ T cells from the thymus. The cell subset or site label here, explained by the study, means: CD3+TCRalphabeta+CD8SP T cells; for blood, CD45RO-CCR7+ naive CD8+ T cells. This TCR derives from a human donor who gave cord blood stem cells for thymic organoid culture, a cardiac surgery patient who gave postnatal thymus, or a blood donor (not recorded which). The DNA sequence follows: TGTGCCAGCAGTTTCCACCGTGACGGCGCCTACGAGCAGTACTTC. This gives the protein CASSFHRDGAYEQYF.